Following are 13 T cell receptor beta chains from one sample sequenced in a study of cytotoxic CD8 clonotypes in ibrutinib-treated CLL. Clones were sequenced by immunoSEQ multiplex PCR, and TCRdb holds only the in-frame ones, with some missing. The sample has 130,000 or so clones; 70% to 90% are singletons. The sample here was PBMCs, taken after 24 months of ibrutinib treatment. Source of these receptors: a human donor with chronic lymphocytic leukemia.

This clone was picked up a small number of times. V is TRBV2 and J is TRBJ1-2; tentative D call: TRBD1 (5 bases). The V end was cut by 4 bases, the J end by 13 bases, with 16 bases between. The CDR3 loop spans 12 amino acids. Per germline, CDR1 SNHLY and CDR2 FYNNEI. CDR3 DNA: TGTGCCAGCAGTGCGGAGACGATGGGGCTCACCTTC. Protein sequence: CASSAETMGLTF.

The rearrangement joins TRBV5-5 to TRBJ1-3; D remains ambiguous. Trimming took 4 bases from V and 6 from J, leaving 11 bases between them. CDR1 and CDR2 from the germline V gene are SGHKS and YYEKEE (reference sequence). This CDR3 has 13 amino acids. In DNA form, the CDR3 reads TGTGCCAGCAGCCCCGGAGTACAAAACACCATATATTTT. It encodes CASSPGVQNTIYF.

The chain has TRBV6-1 and TRBJ2-7; 9 bases are a match to TRBD2. V lost 11 bases and J lost 0; bases outside the gene matches: 8. The CDR3 loop spans 14 amino acids. Germline loops: CDR1 MNHNS, CDR2 SASEGT. The CDR3 region is CACGRGGTSYEQYF. The CDR3 DNA sequence: TGTGCCTGCGGGAGGGGGGGCACCTCCTACGAGCAGTACTTC.

V gene TRBV19 combines with J gene TRBJ2-7; 8 nucleotides match TRBD2. The V and J ends lost 1 base and 0 bases, in that order; junction bases with no gene match: 2. The CDR3 is 15 residues long. Germline assignment: CDR1 LNHDA and CDR2 SQIVND (reference sequence). CDR3 residues: CASSIASGSSYEQYF. DNA for the CDR3: TGTGCCAGTAGTATAGCAAGCGGGAGCTCCTACGAGCAGTACTTC.

Ten or more counts support this clone. This chain connects TRBV5-5 to TRBJ1-2; D call uncertain. Germline CDR1 SGHKS, CDR2 YYEKEE (reference sequence). V was trimmed by 4 bases and J by 3 bases, leaving 16 bases between them. The CDR3 extends over 15 amino acids. The CDR3 DNA is TGTGCCAGCAGCAGGGATCCCGCCTCGGACTATGGCTACACCTTC. Amino acid sequence: CASSRDPASDYGYTF. Together with reference TRBV5-5 and TRBJ1-2, the CDR3 gives the full variable domain: DAGVTQSPTHLIKTRGQQVTLRCSPISGHKSVSWYQQVLGQGPQFIFQYYEKEERGRGNFPDRFSARQFPNYSSELNVNALLLGDSALYLCASSRDPASDYGYTFGSGTRLTVV.

The chain carries TRBV19 and TRBJ1-5; D not certain. With 0 bases removed from V and 4 bases from J, the gap between germline ends came to 16 bases. Germline V gene lookup returns CDR1 LNHDA and CDR2 SQIVND (reference sequence). The CDR3 consists of 17 residues. The CDR3 loop reads CASSIEGSRTSNQPQHF. The CDR3, as DNA: TGTGCCAGTAGTATAGAGGGGAGCAGGACCAGTAATCAGCCCCAGCATTTT.

A few counts support this clone. In DNA, the CDR3 is TGTGCCAGCAGCCCAGGACAGACCGAAGCTTTCTTT. Its translation is CASSPGQTEAFF. The V call is TRBV7-3, the J call TRBJ1-1; a weak D match, TRBD1 (6 bases). This CDR3 region has 12 residues. Germline V gene lookup returns CDR1 SGHTA and CDR2 FQGTGA. With 5 bases removed from V and 8 bases from J, the gap between germline ends came to 12 bases.

This clone was counted once. V usage is TRBV4-1 and J usage is TRBJ1-4; TRBD1 is a possible D gene (6 bases). The V gene lost 3 bases and the J gene lost 5 bases, with 16 bases spanning the gap. CDR3 length: 16 amino acids. CDR1 is MGHRA and CDR2 is YSYEKL in the germline V gene. The chain's CDR3 is CASSQGIGQPNEKLFF. CDR3 DNA: TGCGCCAGCAGCCAGGGAATCGGACAGCCGAATGAAAAACTGTTTTTT.

The V gene is TRBV5-1, the J gene TRBJ1-4; D is undetermined. The germline V gene encodes CDR1 SGHRS and CDR2 YFSETQ. The CDR3 runs to 12 residues. Trimming stripped 1 base from V and 10 bases from J, with 8 bases between. CDR3 region: CASSLTYGKLFF. The DNA of the CDR3 is TGCGCCAGCAGCTTGACCTACGGAAAACTGTTTTTT.

The chain is built from TRBV5-6 and TRBJ2-1, with D maybe TRBD1 (7 bases). The ends were cut back, 1 base at V and 4 bases at J, with 12 bases in the middle. Germline CDR1 SGHDT, CDR2 YYEEEE. The CDR3 totals 15 residues. Written as DNA, the CDR3 is TGTGCCAGCAGCTTGTTCCAGGGGGGTTACAATGAGCAGTTCTTC. Amino acids: CASSLFQGGYNEQFF.

The J gene is TRBJ1-6, the V gene TRBV7-2; no firm D call. The V end lost 1 base, the J end lost 9 bases, and 10 bases lay between the germline ends. The CDR3 extends over 14 amino acids. In germline, CDR1 is SGHTA, CDR2 FQGNSA. DNA of the CDR3: TGTGCCAGCAGCTTAGAAGGGTTCGGTTCACCCCTCCACTTT. As protein: CASSLEGFGSPLHF.

This sequence joins TRBV5-1 and TRBJ2-2; D gene unclear. In germline, CDR1 is SGHRS, CDR2 YFSETQ. The CDR3 is made up of 18 amino acids. V lost 0 bases to trimming and J lost 0 bases, with 15 bases between them. DNA of the CDR3: TGCGCCAGCAGCTTGGGTCGGCTCCCCACAACGAACACCGGGGAGCTGTTTTTT. Its translation: CASSLGRLPTTNTGELFF.

The gene calls are TRBV7-3 and TRBJ2-1; D may be TRBD2 (5 bases). This CDR3 has 15 amino acids. Germline CDR1 is SGHTA and CDR2 is FQGTGA. The V end lost 2 bases, the J end lost 6 bases, and 14 bases lay between the germline ends. Here the CDR3 DNA reads TGTGCCAGCAGCTTAGCGGGTATCGATCCCAATGAGCAGTTCTTC. Translated: CASSLAGIDPNEQFF.